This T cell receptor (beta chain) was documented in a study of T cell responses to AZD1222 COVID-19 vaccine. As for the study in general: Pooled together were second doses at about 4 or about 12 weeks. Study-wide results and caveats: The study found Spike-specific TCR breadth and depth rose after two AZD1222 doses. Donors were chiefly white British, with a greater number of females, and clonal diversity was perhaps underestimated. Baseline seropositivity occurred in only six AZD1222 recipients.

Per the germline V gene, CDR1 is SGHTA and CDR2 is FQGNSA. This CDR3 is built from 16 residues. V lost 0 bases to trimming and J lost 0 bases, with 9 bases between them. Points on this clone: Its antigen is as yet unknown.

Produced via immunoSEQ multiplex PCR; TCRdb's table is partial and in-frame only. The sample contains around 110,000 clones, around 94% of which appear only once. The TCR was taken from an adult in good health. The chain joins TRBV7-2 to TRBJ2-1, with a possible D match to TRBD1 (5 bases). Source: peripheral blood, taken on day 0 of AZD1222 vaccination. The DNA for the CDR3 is TGTGCCAGCAGCTTAGCCAGGGTGAGCTCCTACAATGAGCAGTTCTTC. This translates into CASSLARVSSYNEQFF.